Included here is one T cell receptor beta chain sequence, with context. Profiling relied on immunoSEQ multiplex PCR, and the TCRdb table lists in-frame clones only, not all of them. The sample lists 68,000 or so clones; 85% to 90% were seen once. This CDR3 has 15 amino acids. From germline, CDR1 is KGHSH and CDR2 LQKENI. Trimming took off 2 bases at V and 0 bases at J, with 10 bases between the two ends. This sample is part of a study of blood T cell repertoires in COVID-19. Study-level background: PBMCs, B-cell-depleted T cells, or T cells provided the cDNA or gDNA that made up the material.

Sequencing input: peripheral blood. This chain uses TRBV18 with TRBJ1-2; D is perhaps TRBD1 (5 bases). The receptor comes from a man aged 50 to 59 with acute or convalescent COVID-19. The DNA for the CDR3 is TGTGCCAGCTCACCAAACGACAGAACTAACTATGGCTACACCTTC. Translated, it gives CASSPNDRTNYGYTF.